The T cell receptor beta chain under discussion was sequenced for a study of blood T cell repertoires in COVID-19. About the research overall: Italy, Spain and the United States were the sources of the convalescent and acute COVID-19 samples.

Methods used by the authors: Amplifying reference gene primers gave estimates of nucleated cell counts. Method: immunoSEQ multiplex PCR; TCRdb's copy keeps in-frame clones and lacks some. The DNA gave D and trimming, while V, J and clone size come from that table. The sample carries 650,000 to 800,000 clones, about nine tenths recorded once. Germline values: CDR1 SGDLS, CDR2 YYNGEE. The germline V and J ends were trimmed by 1 base and 5 bases, with 15 bases remaining between them. The CDR3 has 15 residues. The receptor was isolated from a woman between 18 and 29 years old with acute or convalescent COVID-19. Sequenced material: peripheral blood. The V and J genes are TRBV9 and TRBJ1-2; D gene ambiguous. The CDR3 DNA sequence: TGTGCCAGCAGCGTATCTGGCCTCCTCCCTTATGGCTACACCTTC. Protein sequence: CASSVSGLLPYGYTF.